The 10 T cell receptor beta chains given below trace back to one sample, sequenced in a study of early T cells in non-severe SARS-CoV-2 infection. TCRdb reprocessed the 5' RACE reads with MiXCR, giving one entry per CDR3 protein. The sample includes fewer than 95,000 distinct CDR3 sequences, roughly 17% seen only once; the top ten take 4.5% to 6.5%. This specimen was whole blood, taken at baseline. The receptors derive from an adult who was a healthcare worker with PCR-confirmed SARS-CoV-2 infection or an uninfected control (not recorded which).

In this sample, this clonotype turned up many times. The chain combines TRBV29-1 with TRBJ1-2; no definite D call. Trimming removed 3 bases from V and 0 bases from J, with 8 bases in between. The CDR3 sequence is 13 residues long. CDR1 is SQVTM and CDR2 is ANQGSEA in the germline V gene. This CDR3 is CSVDGNSNYGYTF. For the CDR3, the DNA is TGCAGCGTTGACGGTAACTCTAACTATGGCTACACCTTC.

With regard to this clonotype: One base away lies a much larger clone, so this may be a sequencing read error. The chain carries TRBV28 and TRBJ2-7, with 10 bases that match TRBD2. CDR3 length: 11 residues. Losses at the gene ends were 10 bases for V and 9 bases for J; bases not matched to a gene: 6. CDR1 is MDHEN, CDR2 SYDVKM, per germline. The CDR3 DNA follows: TGTGCCATCGGACTAGCGGAAGTGCAGTACTTC. This codes for CAIGLAEVQYF.

The gene calls are TRBV12-3 or TRBV12-4 and TRBJ2-3, with D perhaps matching TRBD2 (6 bases). The V gene lost 2 bases and the J gene lost 7 bases, with 10 bases spanning the gap. The length of the CDR3 is 13 residues. The CDR3 coding sequence is TGTGCCAGCAGTTTACGGGACTTGAATACGCAGTATTTT. It encodes CASSLRDLNTQYF.

In this sample, this clonotype turned up many times. The J gene is TRBJ2-3, the V gene TRBV10-1; D is unclear. The CDR3 sequence is 13 residues long. The germline V gene has CDR1 WNHNN and CDR2 SYGVQD (reference sequence). The V gene lost 10 bases and the J gene lost 3 bases, with 14 bases spanning the gap. Here the CDR3 DNA reads TGCGCCACCCGGGCGGTGGGGACAGATACGCAGTATTTT. Translating it yields CATRAVGTDTQYF.

This clonotype appeared once. The V call is TRBV11-2, the J call TRBJ2-2; the D call may be TRBD1 or TRBD2 (5 bases each). Germline lookup yields CDR1 SGHAT and CDR2 FQNNGV. With 4 bases removed from V and 6 bases from J, the gap between germline ends came to 24 bases. The CDR3 covers 18 residues. Here the CDR3 DNA reads TGTGCCAGCAGCTCACCCTCCGGGGCCCAACCCCCAGCCGGGGAGCTGTTTTTT. Translated: CASSSPSGAQPPAGELFF. Full variable domain (rest looked up from reference TRBV11-2 and TRBJ2-2): EAGVAQSPRYKIIEKRQSVAFWCNPISGHATLYWYQQILGQGPKLLIQFQNNGVVDDSQLPKDRFSAERLKGVDSTLKIQPAKLEDSAVYLCASSSPSGAQPPAGELFFGEGSRLTVL.

This clonotype has just a few counts. The chain combines TRBV4-2 with TRBJ1-3; the D is unclear. The length of the CDR3 is 15 residues. Trimming took 1 base from V and 2 from J, leaving 9 bases between them. CDR1 and CDR2 (germline): LGHNA, YNFKEQ. CDR3 in amino acids: CASSQGRGAGNTIYF. DNA for the CDR3: TGTGCCAGCAGCCAAGGGCGGGGAGCTGGAAACACCATATATTTT.

V and J are TRBV7-8 and TRBJ2-1, with 13 bases lining up with TRBD2. Germline CDR1 is SGHVS and CDR2 is FQNEAQ. The trim removed 5 bases at V and 6 bases at J, leaving 7 bases unmatched. There are 16 residues in the CDR3. The CDR3: CASSLELAGGPNEQFF. The CDR3, as DNA: TGTGCCAGCAGCCTCGAACTAGCGGGAGGGCCCAATGAGCAGTTCTTC. The full variable domain, with the rest looked up from reference TRBV7-8 and TRBJ2-1, is GAGVSQSPRYKVAKRGQDVALRCDPISGHVSLFWYQQALGQGPEFLTYFQNEAQLDKSGLPSDRFFAERPEGSVSTLKIQRTQQEDSAVYLCASSLELAGGPNEQFFGPGTRLTVL.

The chain uses TRBV5-4 and TRBJ1-2; perhaps TRBD1 as D (5 bases). Looked up from germline, CDR1 is SGHNT and CDR2 is YYREEE (reference sequence). Deletions cut 2 bases from V and 3 bases from J, with 11 bases between. This CDR3 has 14 residues. The CDR3 protein is CASSFWGGDYGYTF. DNA of the CDR3: TGTGCCAGCAGCTTTTGGGGAGGGGACTATGGCTACACCTTC.

V usage is TRBV20-1 and J usage is TRBJ2-7; 10 bases map to TRBD1. The germline V gene encodes CDR1 DFQATT and CDR2 SNEGSKA (reference sequence). CDR3 length: 14 residues. The V and J ends lost 6 bases and 3 bases, in that order; junction bases with no gene match: 8. CDR3: CSAVHGTGDYEQYF. CDR3 nucleotides: TGCAGTGCCGTACACGGGACAGGGGACTACGAGCAGTACTTC.

The gene calls are TRBV7-9 and TRBJ1-2; D may be TRBD1 (5 bases). The CDR3 is 16 residues long. Trimming removed 5 bases from V and 2 bases from J, with 18 bases in between. Germline assignment: CDR1 SEHNR and CDR2 FQNEAQ (reference sequence). CDR3 sequence (DNA): TGTGCCAGCAGCACCCTCGAGGGGCCCCCCAACTATGGCTACACCTTC. This encodes CASSTLEGPPNYGYTF. Full variable domain (remainder filled in from reference TRBV7-9 and TRBJ1-2): DTGVSQNPRHKITKRGQNVTFRCDPISEHNRLYWYRQTLGQGPEFLTYFQNEAQLEKSRLLSDRFSAERPKGSFSTLEIQRTEQGDSAMYLCASSTLEGPPNYGYTFGSGTRLTVV.